This T cell receptor (beta chain) was documented in a study of post-analysis software for immune sequencing data. Whole-study results and caveats: When patients were compared with controls, 4 or 5 TRBV segments were more frequent, TRBV5-6, TRBV5-1 and TRBV20-1 among them.

The CDR3 runs 15 residues. Germline V gene data show CDR1 as SEHNR and CDR2 as FQNEAQ (reference sequence). V lost 4 bases, J lost 1 base, and 4 bases stayed unmatched. Comments on this clonotype: Its specificity is not known.

Prepared TCR beta cDNA libraries contained unique molecular identifiers. TCRdb reanalysed the PCR reads using MiXCR and keeps one entry per CDR3 protein. Altogether approximately 440,000 distinct CDR3 sequences are present, nearly 45% being singletons, with the ten largest covering 9.5% to 13%. The sequence was collected from a girl under 18 with multiple sclerosis. The chain uses TRBV7-9 and TRBJ2-1, with TRBD2 matching 7 bases. Source material: blood. Here the CDR3 DNA reads TGTGCCAGCAGCTCGGAGCGGGATTCCTACAATGAGCAGTTCTTC. Translated, it gives CASSSERDSYNEQFF.